A selection of T cell receptor beta chains follows, all from one sample in a study of T cells after yellow fever vaccination. TCRdb called the 5' RACE reads again in MiXCR, with one record for every CDR3 protein. The sample has 400,000 or so distinct CDR3 sequences, around 19% seen once; the top ten hold over 15%. The material sequenced was PBMCs, taken before the yellow fever booster vaccination. The receptors derive from a man aged 18 to 29 who received the YFV17D yellow fever vaccine. The CDR3 runs from the conserved cysteine through the conserved F or W. A D gene is named only where the DNA matches it firmly. Some rows have no size entry. The others give once, few or many, or a class for an expanded clone.

>TRBJ1-2|.|TRBV5-5|.
TGTGCCAGCAGCTTGGTGCCTGAGCATGGCTACACCTTC
CASSLVPEHGYTF
>TRBJ1-2|few|TRBV5-1|TRBD1
TGCGCCAGCAGCTCCTCGCACAGGGGTACTAACTATGGCTACACCTTC
CASSSSHRGTNYGYTF
>TRBJ2-2|.|TRBV12-3/TRBV12-4|.
TGTGCCAGCAGTTCCCCGATAGCGGAGATCGGGGAGCTGTTTTTT
CASSSPIAEIGELFF
>TRBJ2-2|few|TRBV20-1|TRBD2
TGCAGTGCACCCGGGACTAGCTCGTCCGGGGAGCTGTTTTTT
CSAPGTSSSGELFF
>TRBJ1-1|.|TRBV5-1|.
TGCGCCAGCAACTTGGAGGGGAACACTGAAGCTTTCTTT
CASNLEGNTEAFF
>TRBJ1-5|many|TRBV6-6|.
TGTGCCAGCATCGACGCCGTGGGGGAGGGAGCCTTACGGCCCCAGCATTTT
CASIDAVGEGALRPQHF
>TRBJ1-5|.|TRBV11-2|.
TGTGCCAGCAGCCCCCATAGGCAATATAGCAATCAGCCCCAGCATTTT
CASSPHRQYSNQPQHF
>TRBJ2-3|many|TRBV10-3|.
TGTGCCATCAGTGAGTCGGGAATGGCAGATACGCAGTATTTT
CAISESGMADTQYF
>TRBJ2-2|.|TRBV10-3|.
TGTGCCATCAGCGGTGCAGGAGGGCCGGCAAACACCGGGGAGCTGTTTTTT
CAISGAGGPANTGELFF
>TRBJ2-1|.|TRBV14|.
TGTGCCAGCAGCCAGATGGGAAGCTCCTACAATGAGCAGTTCTTC
CASSQMGSSYNEQFF
>TRBJ2-1|.|TRBV6-5|TRBD2
TGTGCCAGCAACCTAGCGGGGGGGTCCTACAATGAGCAGTTCTTC
CASNLAGGSYNEQFF
>TRBJ2-7|few|TRBV20-1|.
TGCAGTGCTAGGCCGGTAACCTACGAGCAGTACTTC
CSARPVTYEQYF
>TRBJ1-5|few|TRBV12-3/TRBV12-4|.
TGTGCCAGCAGTTCGACCTTCCGGGGGGATCAGCCCCAGCATTTT
CASSSTFRGDQPQHF